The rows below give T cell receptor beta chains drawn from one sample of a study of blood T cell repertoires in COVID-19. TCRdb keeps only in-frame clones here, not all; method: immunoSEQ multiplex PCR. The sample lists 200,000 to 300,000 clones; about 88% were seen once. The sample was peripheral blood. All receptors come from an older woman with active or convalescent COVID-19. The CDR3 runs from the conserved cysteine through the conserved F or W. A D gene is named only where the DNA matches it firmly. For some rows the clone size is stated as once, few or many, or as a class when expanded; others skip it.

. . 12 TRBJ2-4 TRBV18 CASSPRGDIQYF TGTGCCAGCTCACCACGGGGGGACATTCAGTACTTC
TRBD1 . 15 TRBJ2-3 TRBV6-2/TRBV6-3 CASSRQGAKIDTQYF TGTGCCAGCAGTCGACAGGGGGCTAAGATCGATACGCAGTATTTT
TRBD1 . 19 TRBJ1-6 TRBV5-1 CASSFGDSLTSSYNSPLHF TGCGCCAGCAGCTTTGGGGACAGTCTAACGAGCTCCTATAATTCACCCCTCCACTTT
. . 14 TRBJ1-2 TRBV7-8 CASSRGLSNYGYTF TGTGCCAGCAGTCGCGGGCTTTCTAACTATGGCTACACCTTC
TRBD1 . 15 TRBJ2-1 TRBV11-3 CASSRLTGGLGEQFF TGTGCCAGCAGCCGGCTTACAGGGGGCTTAGGGGAGCAGTTCTTC
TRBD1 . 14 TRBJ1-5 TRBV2 CASSEDRGNQPQHF TGTGCCAGCAGCGAAGACAGGGGCAATCAGCCCCAGCATTTT
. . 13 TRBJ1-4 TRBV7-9 CASSSQANEKLFF TGTGCCAGCAGCTCTCAGGCTAATGAAAAACTGTTTTTT
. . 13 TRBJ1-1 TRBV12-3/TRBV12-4 CASSLRGGTEAFF TGTGCCAGCAGTTTAAGGGGAGGCACTGAAGCTTTCTTT
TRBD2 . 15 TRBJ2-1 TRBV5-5 CASSFPSGGHNEQFF TGTGCCAGCAGCTTTCCTAGCGGGGGGCACAATGAGCAGTTCTTC
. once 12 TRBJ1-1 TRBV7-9 CASSLEVGKAFF TGTGCCAGCAGCTTAGAGGTCGGGAAAGCTTTCTTT
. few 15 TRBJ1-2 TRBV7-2 CASSTNPDSGGGYTF TGTGCCAGCAGTACCAATCCGGACAGTGGTGGAGGCTACACCTTC
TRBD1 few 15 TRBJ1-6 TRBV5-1 CASSPQGAGDSPLHF TGCGCCAGCAGCCCACAGGGGGCAGGGGATTCACCCCTCCACTTT
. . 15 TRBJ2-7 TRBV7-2 CASSPSAGTPYEQYF TGTGCCAGCAGCCCTTCGGCAGGGACACCCTACGAGCAGTACTTC
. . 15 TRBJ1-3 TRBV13 CASLIRQVSGNTIYF TGTGCCAGCCTTATCCGACAGGTCTCTGGAAACACCATATATTTT
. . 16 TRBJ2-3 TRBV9 CASSVGDSFSTDTQYF TGTGCCAGCAGCGTAGGAGACTCCTTTAGCACAGATACGCAGTATTTT
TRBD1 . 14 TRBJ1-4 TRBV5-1 CASTGGQGGEKLFF TGCGCCAGCACCGGAGGACAGGGTGGGGAAAAACTGTTTTTT
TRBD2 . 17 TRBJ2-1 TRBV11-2 CASSLRSLAGAYNEQFF TGTGCCAGCAGCCTCCGTTCCCTAGCGGGGGCCTACAATGAGCAGTTCTTC
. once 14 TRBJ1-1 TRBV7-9 CASSLQGIRTEAFF TGTGCCAGCAGCTTACAGGGGATAAGGACTGAAGCTTTCTTT
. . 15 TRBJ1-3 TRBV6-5 CASSPTGSSGNTIYF TGTGCCAGCAGTCCCACAGGGAGCTCTGGAAACACCATATATTTT
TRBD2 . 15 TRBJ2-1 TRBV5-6 CASSPLAGVSNEQFF TGTGCCAGCAGCCCCCTAGCGGGGGTCTCCAATGAGCAGTTCTTC
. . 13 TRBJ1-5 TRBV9 CASSVGPNQPQHF TGTGCCAGCAGCGTGGGGCCCAATCAGCCCCAGCATTTT
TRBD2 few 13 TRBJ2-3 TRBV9 CASSATSGGTQYF TGTGCCAGCAGCGCCACGTCGGGAGGTACGCAGTATTTT
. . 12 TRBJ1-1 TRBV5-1 CASSNSNTEAFF TGCGCCAGCAGCAACAGTAACACTGAAGCTTTCTTT
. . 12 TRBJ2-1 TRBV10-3 CAISATGEGLFF TGTGCCATCAGTGCGACAGGGGAGGGTCTGTTCTTC
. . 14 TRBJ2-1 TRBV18 CASSPFMTGDEQFF TGTGCCAGCTCACCCTTTATGACAGGCGATGAGCAGTTCTTC
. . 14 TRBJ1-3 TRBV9 CASSGRTVGNTIYF TGTGCCAGCAGCGGAAGGACAGTTGGAAACACCATATATTTT
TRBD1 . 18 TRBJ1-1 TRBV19 CASSMVGTFVQGDTEAFF TGTGCCAGTAGTATGGTGGGGACATTCGTACAGGGGGACACTGAAGCTTTCTTT
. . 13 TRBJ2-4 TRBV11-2 CASEGDGQNIQYF TGTGCCAGCGAGGGGGACGGACAAAACATTCAGTACTTC
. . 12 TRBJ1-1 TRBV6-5 CASRFSSTEAFF TGTGCCAGCAGATTTTCGTCCACTGAAGCTTTCTTT
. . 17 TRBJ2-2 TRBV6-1 CASSEGLQIDNTGELFF TGTGCCAGCAGTGAGGGACTTCAGATAGATAACACCGGGGAGCTGTTTTTT
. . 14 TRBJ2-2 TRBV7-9 CASSSRGGAGELFF TGTGCCAGCAGCTCTAGGGGCGGGGCCGGGGAGCTGTTTTTT
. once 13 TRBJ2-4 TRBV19 CASSPRSGRIQYF TGTGCCAGTAGCCCGAGGAGCGGAAGAATTCAGTACTTC
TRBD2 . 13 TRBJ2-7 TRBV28 CASRSGGAGEQYF TGTGCCAGCAGATCGGGGGGGGCCGGGGAGCAGTACTTC
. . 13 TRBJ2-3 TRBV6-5 CATLRGMTDTQYF TGTGCCACCTTAAGGGGAATGACAGATACGCAGTATTTT
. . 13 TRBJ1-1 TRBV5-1 CASSSQTNTEAFF TGCGCCAGCAGCTCACAAACCAACACTGAAGCTTTCTTT
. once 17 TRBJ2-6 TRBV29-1 CSVETPGYSSGANVLTF TGCAGCGTTGAGACCCCAGGGTATAGTTCTGGGGCCAACGTCCTGACTTTC
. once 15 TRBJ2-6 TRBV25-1 CASSEFRAGANVLTF TGTGCCAGCAGTGAATTCAGGGCTGGGGCCAACGTCCTGACTTTC
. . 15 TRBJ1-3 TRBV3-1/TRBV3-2 CASSQFRETGNTIYF TGTGCCAGCAGCCAATTCAGGGAAACTGGAAACACCATATATTTT
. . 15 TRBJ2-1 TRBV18 CASSLEGRQVNEQFF TGTGCCAGCTCACTCGAAGGTAGGCAGGTAAATGAGCAGTTCTTC
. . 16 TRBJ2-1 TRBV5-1 CASSLAGQLSYNEQFF TGCGCCAGCAGCTTGGCAGGGCAGCTCTCCTACAATGAGCAGTTCTTC
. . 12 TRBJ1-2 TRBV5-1 CASSLGLNGYTF TGCGCCAGCAGCTTGGGTCTTAATGGCTACACCTTC
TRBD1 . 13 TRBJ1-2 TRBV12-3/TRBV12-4 CASSWTGMDGYTF TGTGCCAGCAGTTGGACAGGGATGGATGGCTACACCTTC
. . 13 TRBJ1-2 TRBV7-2 CASRPGLNYGYTF TGTGCCAGCAGGCCTGGGCTTAACTATGGCTACACCTTC
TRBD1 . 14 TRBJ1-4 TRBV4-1 CASSARQGDEKLFF TGCGCCAGCAGCGCCCGACAGGGGGATGAAAAACTGTTTTTT
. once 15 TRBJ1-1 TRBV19 CASRAQRTSNTEAFF TGTGCCAGTAGAGCCCAACGGACATCTAACACTGAAGCTTTCTTT
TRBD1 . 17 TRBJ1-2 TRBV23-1 CASSQEVTGALSRGYTF TGCGCCAGCAGTCAAGAGGTCACAGGGGCCCTCTCCCGTGGCTACACCTTC
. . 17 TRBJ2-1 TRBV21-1 CASSKVRPDKSYNEQFF TGTGCCAGCAGCAAAGTGAGACCGGACAAGAGCTACAATGAGCAGTTCTTC
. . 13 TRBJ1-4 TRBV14 CASSQVHHEKLFF TGTGCCAGCAGCCAAGTCCATCATGAAAAACTGTTTTTT
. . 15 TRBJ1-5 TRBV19 CASSPQGNSNQPQHF TGTGCCAGTAGTCCACAGGGAAATAGCAATCAGCCCCAGCATTTT
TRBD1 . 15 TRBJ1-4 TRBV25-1 CASSEYAGRQGKLFF TGTGCCAGCAGTGAATATGCTGGACGACAGGGAAAACTGTTTTTT
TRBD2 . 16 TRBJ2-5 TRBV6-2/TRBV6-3 CASSHRVGAGGKTQYF TGTGCCAGCAGTCATCGGGTAGGAGCGGGGGGAAAGACCCAGTACTTC
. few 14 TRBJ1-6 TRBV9 CASSRQGNNSPLHF TGTGCCAGCAGCCGCCAGGGGAATAATTCACCCCTCCACTTT
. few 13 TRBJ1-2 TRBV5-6 CASRPDRRRGYTF TGTGCCAGCAGACCTGACAGGCGGAGGGGCTACACCTTC
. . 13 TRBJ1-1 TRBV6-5 CASKGSMNTEAFF TGTGCCAGCAAAGGTAGCATGAACACTGAAGCTTTCTTT
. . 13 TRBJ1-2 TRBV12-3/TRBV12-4 CASPGHRNYGYTF TGTGCCAGCCCGGGACACAGGAACTATGGCTACACCTTC
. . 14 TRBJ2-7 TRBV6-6 CASSYTQGTYEQYF TGTGCCAGCAGTTACACGCAGGGCACCTACGAGCAGTACTTC
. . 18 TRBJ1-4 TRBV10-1 CASASIGQGGYWNEKLFF TGCGCCAGCGCTTCTATAGGTCAGGGTGGGTATTGGAATGAAAAACTGTTTTTT
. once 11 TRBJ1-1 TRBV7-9 CATSGATEAFF TGTGCCACTTCAGGGGCTACTGAAGCTTTCTTT